This T cell receptor (beta chain) was retrieved from a study of type 1 regulatory T cells. Study summary: This in vitro CD4 product, T-allo10, is enriched for Tr1 cells and alloantigen-specific.

Remarks on this clonotype: What it binds is not known.

TCRdb re-derived calls from the reads in MiXCR, one entry per CDR3 protein. The table records some 20,000 distinct CDR3 sequences, around 43% of them present only once. Germline values: CDR1 MDHEN, CDR2 SYDVKM. The CDR3 is 15 amino acids. The ends lost 7 bases at V and 4 bases at J; junction bases unmatched: 10. The material sequenced was cultured T cells, either the whole culture or a sorted T cell fraction (not recorded which). The TCR originated in a human donor in good health. The rearrangement uses TRBV28 and TRBJ1-1; 9 bases fit TRBD1. Here the CDR3 DNA reads TGTGCCAGCAAGACCGACAGGGGGGTTTTCACTGAAGCTTTCTTT. It codes for CASKTDRGVFTEAFF.